The rows below give T cell receptor beta chains drawn from one sample of a study of blood T cell repertoires in COVID-19. Clones were read by immunoSEQ multiplex PCR, and TCRdb kept only the in-frame ones, dropping some. The data contain about 160,000 clones, around 74% of them singletons. The sequencing sample was made of peripheral blood. The receptors derive from a man aged 70 or older with acute or convalescent COVID-19. The CDR3 runs from the conserved cysteine through the conserved F or W. The order of the fields is J gene, V gene, CDR3 protein.

j_gene: TRBJ2-2; v_gene: TRBV6-1; CDR3aa: CASSEDPTGELFF
j_gene: TRBJ2-7; v_gene: TRBV6-5; CDR3aa: CASSSGTGSYEQYF
j_gene: TRBJ2-7; v_gene: TRBV6-2/TRBV6-3; CDR3aa: CASSVWTGGRRYEQYF
j_gene: TRBJ2-5; v_gene: TRBV18; CDR3aa: CASSLYPLAGQETQYF
j_gene: TRBJ2-5; v_gene: TRBV24-1; CDR3aa: CATSAPFRGAQETQYF
j_gene: TRBJ2-3; v_gene: TRBV11-2; CDR3aa: CASSFRDTQYF
j_gene: TRBJ1-1; v_gene: TRBV5-1; CDR3aa: CASSLGGQGAEAFF
j_gene: TRBJ1-1; v_gene: TRBV5-1; CDR3aa: CASSPRTPDGGEAFF
j_gene: TRBJ1-5; v_gene: TRBV6-1; CDR3aa: CASSGLGTLSNQPQHF
j_gene: TRBJ1-2; v_gene: TRBV4-2; CDR3aa: CASSHTTGKGYGYTF
j_gene: TRBJ2-1; v_gene: TRBV7-6; CDR3aa: CASSLTPASGDNEQFF
j_gene: TRBJ2-3; v_gene: TRBV19; CDR3aa: CASSDYRVQSTDTQYF
j_gene: TRBJ2-7; v_gene: TRBV6-5; CDR3aa: CASSYGPSGRYEQYF
j_gene: TRBJ2-3; v_gene: TRBV4-1; CDR3aa: CASSPGGDTQYF
j_gene: TRBJ1-5; v_gene: TRBV19; CDR3aa: CASSQGANQPQHF
j_gene: TRBJ2-2; v_gene: TRBV7-9; CDR3aa: CASSFVRGGEGELFF
j_gene: TRBJ2-1; v_gene: TRBV30; CDR3aa: CAWKVAGANEQFF
j_gene: TRBJ1-1; v_gene: TRBV3-1/TRBV3-2; CDR3aa: CASSPQGGIEAFF
j_gene: TRBJ2-5; v_gene: TRBV24-1; CDR3aa: CATSDFRETQYF
j_gene: TRBJ2-3; v_gene: TRBV6-5; CDR3aa: CASRIQGLTDTQYF
j_gene: TRBJ1-6; v_gene: TRBV6-4; CDR3aa: CASSDREGSPLHF
j_gene: TRBJ2-1; v_gene: TRBV12-5; CDR3aa: CASGRTSGRASYNEQFF
j_gene: TRBJ1-1; v_gene: TRBV19; CDR3aa: CASRFRGQGATEAFF
j_gene: TRBJ1-4; v_gene: TRBV27; CDR3aa: CASSVSGGRKLFF
j_gene: TRBJ2-7; v_gene: TRBV27; CDR3aa: CASSLSSVGAEAYEQYF
j_gene: TRBJ1-1; v_gene: TRBV19; CDR3aa: CASSAVGEAFF
j_gene: TRBJ2-1; v_gene: TRBV11-3; CDR3aa: CASSSWTSGIIPKGYNEQFF
j_gene: TRBJ2-2; v_gene: TRBV7-6; CDR3aa: CASSPRLAGFNGELFF
j_gene: TRBJ2-1; v_gene: TRBV15; CDR3aa: CATSRDRGVSNEQFF
j_gene: TRBJ2-5; v_gene: TRBV11-2; CDR3aa: CASSLEPQGSTQETQYF
j_gene: TRBJ2-7; v_gene: TRBV3-1/TRBV3-2; CDR3aa: CASSQDWRRGSSSYEQYF
j_gene: TRBJ2-4; v_gene: TRBV11-1; CDR3aa: CASSPTDTKNIQYF
j_gene: TRBJ2-5; v_gene: TRBV11-2; CDR3aa: CASSPTRASGETQYF
j_gene: TRBJ2-4; v_gene: TRBV10-1; CDR3aa: CASTVGRVAKNIQYF
j_gene: TRBJ1-5; v_gene: TRBV7-9; CDR3aa: CATGTLGNQPQHF
j_gene: TRBJ1-4; v_gene: TRBV6-5; CDR3aa: CASSYPGTKTNEKLFF
j_gene: TRBJ1-5; v_gene: TRBV6-1; CDR3aa: CASREGQGNQPQHF
j_gene: TRBJ2-2; v_gene: TRBV2; CDR3aa: CASRQGGSNTGELFF
j_gene: TRBJ2-1; v_gene: TRBV11-3; CDR3aa: CASSLTLAGGRNEQFF
j_gene: TRBJ1-1; v_gene: TRBV14; CDR3aa: CASSQHRGQSMNTEAFF
j_gene: TRBJ2-1; v_gene: TRBV24-1; CDR3aa: CATSDPSGSSYNEQFF
j_gene: TRBJ2-7; v_gene: TRBV2; CDR3aa: CASREQGPTYEQYF
j_gene: TRBJ2-3; v_gene: TRBV10-3; CDR3aa: CAISRTSGTSTDTQYF
j_gene: TRBJ2-1; v_gene: TRBV11-3; CDR3aa: CASRLTSEQFNEQFF
j_gene: TRBJ2-1; v_gene: TRBV5-1; CDR3aa: CASSFHAGGYNEQFF
j_gene: TRBJ1-5; v_gene: TRBV7-2; CDR3aa: CASSPAGPGQPQHF
j_gene: TRBJ1-3; v_gene: TRBV24-1; CDR3aa: CATSRLLGVVPFHSGNTIYF
j_gene: TRBJ2-5; v_gene: TRBV18; CDR3aa: CASSQTSGGNNGETQYF
j_gene: TRBJ2-7; v_gene: TRBV5-6; CDR3aa: CASSLNRGEQYF
j_gene: TRBJ1-4; v_gene: TRBV3-1/TRBV3-2; CDR3aa: CASSQTGTGDEKLFF
j_gene: TRBJ1-5; v_gene: TRBV18; CDR3aa: CASSLADGFSNQPQHF
j_gene: TRBJ2-7; v_gene: TRBV7-9; CDR3aa: CASSLGRGAYEQYF
j_gene: TRBJ2-7; v_gene: TRBV27; CDR3aa: CASSYGTGALEQYF